The clone carrying this TCR beta chain has just one count. The antigen is unknown. TCR beta libraries were prepared from cDNA with unique molecular identifiers. T cells numbering about 0.85 to 11 million yielded cDNA molecules that totaled about 500,000. One entry per CDR3 protein, called by TCRdb with MiXCR from the PCR reads. The data show around 400,000 distinct CDR3 sequences, roughly 36% seen once. The data are from a study of post-analysis software for immune sequencing data. Background on the study: The study covered relapsing-remitting, secondary progressive and progressive-relapsing courses of multiple sclerosis. The study, taken as a whole, reports: Relative to controls, patients had 5 or 6 TRBV segments at higher frequency, with TRBV5-6, TRBV5-1 and TRBV20-1 among these. Normalized Chao1 diversity in multiple sclerosis patients fell significantly below that of controls. With F measure, samples from one preparation batch clustered together strongly.

Germline V gives CDR1 ENHRY, CDR2 SYGVKD. This CDR3 region has 15 residues. Trimming pared 1 base from V and 1 base from J, leaving 10 bases between. Source material: blood. The genes are TRBV10-3 and TRBJ2-5; D not resolved. This receptor was identified in a girl between 10 and 17 years old with multiple sclerosis. CDR3 DNA: TGTGCCATCAGTGAGTGCTCCGGGCTCCAAGAGACCCAGTACTTC. It yields the protein CAISECSGLQETQYF.